Sequencing of this T cell receptor (beta chain) was carried out in a study of blood T cells in healthy people across ages. The ends were cut back, 3 bases at V and 2 bases at J, with 14 bases in the middle. Germline V gene lookup returns CDR1 ENHRY and CDR2 SYGVKD. The CDR3 loop spans 15 amino acids. A sample-barcoded 5' primer and a J-beta primer mix were used in a second PCR of about 7 to 12 cycles. TCRdb re-called the 5' RACE reads with MiXCR, one entry per CDR3 protein. Of some 1.6 million distinct CDR3 sequences listed, roughly a third are singletons. This sequence was found in a woman in her 30s in good health. Sequenced input: blood. The rearrangement joins TRBV10-3 to TRBJ2-7; D may be TRBD2 (6 bases). The CDR3 DNA reads TGTGCCATCAGTGACTCACCCGGGGGTGCCTACGAGCAGTACTTC. Translation: CAISDSPGGAYEQYF.